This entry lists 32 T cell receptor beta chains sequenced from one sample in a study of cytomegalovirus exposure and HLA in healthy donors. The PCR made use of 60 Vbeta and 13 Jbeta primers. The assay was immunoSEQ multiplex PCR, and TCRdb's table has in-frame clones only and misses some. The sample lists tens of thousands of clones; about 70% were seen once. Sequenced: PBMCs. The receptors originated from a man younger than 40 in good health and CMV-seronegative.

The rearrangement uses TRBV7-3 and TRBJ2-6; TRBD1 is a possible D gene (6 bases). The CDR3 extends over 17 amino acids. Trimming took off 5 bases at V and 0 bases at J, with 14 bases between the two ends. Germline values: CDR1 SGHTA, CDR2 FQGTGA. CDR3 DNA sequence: TGTGCCAGCAGCCTGAGACAGGATCTCTCTGGGGCCAACGTCCTGACTTTC. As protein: CASSLRQDLSGANVLTF. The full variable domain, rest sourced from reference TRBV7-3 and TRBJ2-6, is GAGVSQTPSNKVTEKGKYVELRCDPISGHTALYWYRQSLGQGPEFLIYFQGTGAADDSGLPNDRFFAVRPEGSVSTLKIQRTERGDSAVYLCASSLRQDLSGANVLTFGAGSRLTVL.

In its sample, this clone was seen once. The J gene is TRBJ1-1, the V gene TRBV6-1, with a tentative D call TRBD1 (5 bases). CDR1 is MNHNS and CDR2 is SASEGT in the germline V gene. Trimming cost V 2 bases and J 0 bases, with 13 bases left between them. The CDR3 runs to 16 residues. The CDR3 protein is CASSELGHFLNTEAFF. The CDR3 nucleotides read TGTGCCAGCAGTGAATTAGGACACTTTTTGAACACTGAAGCTTTCTTT.

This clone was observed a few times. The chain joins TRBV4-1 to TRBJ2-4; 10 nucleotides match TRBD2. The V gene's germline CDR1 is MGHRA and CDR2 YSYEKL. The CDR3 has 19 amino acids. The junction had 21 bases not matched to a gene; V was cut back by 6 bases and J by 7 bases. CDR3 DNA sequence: TGCGCCAGCAGAATTATCCTGGGCCTAGCGGGAGAGGAGGGCAACATTCAGTACTTC. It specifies CASRIILGLAGEEGNIQYF.

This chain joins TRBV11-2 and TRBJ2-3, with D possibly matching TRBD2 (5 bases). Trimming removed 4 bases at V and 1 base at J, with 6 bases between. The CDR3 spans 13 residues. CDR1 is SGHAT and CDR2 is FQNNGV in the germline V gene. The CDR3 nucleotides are TGTGCCAGCAGCTGGACTCGCACAGATACGCAGTATTTT. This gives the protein CASSWTRTDTQYF. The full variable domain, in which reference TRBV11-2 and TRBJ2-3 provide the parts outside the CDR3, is EAGVAQSPRYKIIEKRQSVAFWCNPISGHATLYWYQQILGQGPKLLIQFQNNGVVDDSQLPKDRFSAERLKGVDSTLKIQPAKLEDSAVYLCASSWTRTDTQYFGPGTRLTVL.

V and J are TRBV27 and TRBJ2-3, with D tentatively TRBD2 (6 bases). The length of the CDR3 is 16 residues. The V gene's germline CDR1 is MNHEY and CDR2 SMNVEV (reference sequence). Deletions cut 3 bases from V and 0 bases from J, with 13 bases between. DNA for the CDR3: TGTGCCAGCAGTTTTGCCGGGAGTGCTAGCACAGATACGCAGTATTTT. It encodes CASSFAGSASTDTQYF.

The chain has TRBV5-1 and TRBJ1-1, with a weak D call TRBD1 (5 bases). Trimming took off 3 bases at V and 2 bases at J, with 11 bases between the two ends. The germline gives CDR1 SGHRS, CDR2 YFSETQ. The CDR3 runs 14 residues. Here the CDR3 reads CASSSDRFNTEAFF. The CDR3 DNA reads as TGCGCCAGCAGCTCCGACAGATTCAACACTGAAGCTTTCTTT.

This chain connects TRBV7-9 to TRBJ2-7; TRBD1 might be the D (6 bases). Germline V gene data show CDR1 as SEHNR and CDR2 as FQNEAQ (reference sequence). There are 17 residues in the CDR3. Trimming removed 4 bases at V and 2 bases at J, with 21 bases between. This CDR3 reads CASSSRSGTPSPYEQYF. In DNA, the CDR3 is TGTGCCAGCAGCTCGCGCTCGGGGACACCTTCTCCCTACGAGCAGTACTTC.

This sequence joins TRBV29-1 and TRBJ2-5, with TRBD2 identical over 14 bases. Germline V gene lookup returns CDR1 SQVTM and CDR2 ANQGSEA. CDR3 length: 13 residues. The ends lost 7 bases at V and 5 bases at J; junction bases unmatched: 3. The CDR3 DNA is TGCAGCGGGGGACTAGCGGGGGATGAGACCCAGTACTTC. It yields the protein CSGGLAGDETQYF.

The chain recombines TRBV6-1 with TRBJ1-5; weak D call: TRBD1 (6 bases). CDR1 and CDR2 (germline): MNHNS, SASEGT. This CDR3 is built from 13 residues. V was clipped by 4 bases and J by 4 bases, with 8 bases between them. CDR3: CASSGQVNQPQHF. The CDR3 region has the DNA TGTGCCAGCAGTGGACAGGTAAATCAGCCCCAGCATTTT.

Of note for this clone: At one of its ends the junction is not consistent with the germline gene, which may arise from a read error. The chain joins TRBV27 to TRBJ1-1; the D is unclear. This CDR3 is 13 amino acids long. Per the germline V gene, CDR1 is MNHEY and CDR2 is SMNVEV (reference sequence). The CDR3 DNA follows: TGTGCCAGCAGGGCGCACTATGGGAGCCCTCCGGTCTTT. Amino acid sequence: CASRAHYGSPPVF.

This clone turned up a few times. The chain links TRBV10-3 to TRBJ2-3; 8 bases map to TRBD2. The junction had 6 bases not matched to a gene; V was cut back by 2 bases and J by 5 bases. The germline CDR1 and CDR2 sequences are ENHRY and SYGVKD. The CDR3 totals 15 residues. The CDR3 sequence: CAISEPAGALDTQYF. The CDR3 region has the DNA TGTGCCATCAGTGAGCCAGCGGGAGCGTTAGATACGCAGTATTTT.

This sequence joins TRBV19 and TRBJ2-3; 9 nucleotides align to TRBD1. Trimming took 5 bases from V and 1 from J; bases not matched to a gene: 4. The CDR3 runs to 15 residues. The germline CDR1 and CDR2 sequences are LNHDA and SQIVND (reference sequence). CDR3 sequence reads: CASSVGQGRTDTQYF. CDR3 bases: TGTGCCAGTAGTGTCGGACAGGGGCGCACAGATACGCAGTATTTT.

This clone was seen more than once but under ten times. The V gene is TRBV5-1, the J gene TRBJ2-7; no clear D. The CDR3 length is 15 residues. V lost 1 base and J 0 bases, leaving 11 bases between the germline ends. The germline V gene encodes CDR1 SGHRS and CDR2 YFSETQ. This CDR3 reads CASSLSLHSSYEQYF. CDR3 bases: TGCGCCAGCAGCTTGTCGCTCCACTCCTCCTACGAGCAGTACTTC.

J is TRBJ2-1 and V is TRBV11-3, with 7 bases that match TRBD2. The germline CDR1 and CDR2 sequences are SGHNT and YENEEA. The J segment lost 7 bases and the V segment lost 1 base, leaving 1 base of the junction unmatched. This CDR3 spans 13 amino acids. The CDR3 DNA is TGTGCCAGCAGCTTAGGACTAGCAAATGAGCAGTTCTTC. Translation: CASSLGLANEQFF.

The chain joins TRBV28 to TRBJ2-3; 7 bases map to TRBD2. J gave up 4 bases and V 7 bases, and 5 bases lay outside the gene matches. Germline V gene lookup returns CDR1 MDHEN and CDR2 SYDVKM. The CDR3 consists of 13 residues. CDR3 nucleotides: TGTGCCAGCAATGGCGGGAGCGCAGATACGCAGTATTTT. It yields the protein CASNGGSADTQYF.

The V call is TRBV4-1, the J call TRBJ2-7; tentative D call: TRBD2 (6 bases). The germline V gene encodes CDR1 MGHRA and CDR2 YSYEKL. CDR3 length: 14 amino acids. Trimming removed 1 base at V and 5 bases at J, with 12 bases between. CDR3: CASSQGTGVDEQYF. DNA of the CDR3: TGCGCCAGCAGCCAAGGGACGGGGGTTGACGAGCAGTACTTC.

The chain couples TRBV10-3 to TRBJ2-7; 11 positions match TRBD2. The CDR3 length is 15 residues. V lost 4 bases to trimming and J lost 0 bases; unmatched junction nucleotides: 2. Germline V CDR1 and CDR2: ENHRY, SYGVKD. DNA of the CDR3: TGTGCCATCAGTGTACTAGCGGGGGTCTCCTACGAGCAGTACTTC. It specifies CAISVLAGVSYEQYF.

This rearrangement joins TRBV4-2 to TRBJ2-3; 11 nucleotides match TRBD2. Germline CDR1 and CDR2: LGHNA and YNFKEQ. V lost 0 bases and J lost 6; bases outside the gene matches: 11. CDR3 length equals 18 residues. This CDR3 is CASSQDWLAGGRGDTQYF. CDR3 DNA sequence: TGTGCCAGCAGCCAAGATTGGCTAGCGGGGGGCCGGGGGGATACGCAGTATTTT.

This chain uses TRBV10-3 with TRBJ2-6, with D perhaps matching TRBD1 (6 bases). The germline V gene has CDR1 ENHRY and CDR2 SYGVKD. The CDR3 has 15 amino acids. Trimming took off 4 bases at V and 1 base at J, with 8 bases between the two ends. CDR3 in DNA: TGTGCCATCAGTGGGCAGGGGTCTGGGGCCAACGTCCTGACTTTC. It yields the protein CAISGQGSGANVLTF.

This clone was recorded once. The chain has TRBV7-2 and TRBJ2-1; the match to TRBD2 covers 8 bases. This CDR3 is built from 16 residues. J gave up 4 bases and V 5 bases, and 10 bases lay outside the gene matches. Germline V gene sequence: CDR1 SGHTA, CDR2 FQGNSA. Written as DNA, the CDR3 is TGTGCCAGCAGCACCCAGAGCGGGAGTATGTACAATGAGCAGTTCTTC. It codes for CASSTQSGSMYNEQFF.

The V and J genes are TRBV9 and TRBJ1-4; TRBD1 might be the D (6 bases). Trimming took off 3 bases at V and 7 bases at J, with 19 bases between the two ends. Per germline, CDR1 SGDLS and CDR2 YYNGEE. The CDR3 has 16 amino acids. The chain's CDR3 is CASSAEPGLGGEKLFF. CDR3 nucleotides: TGTGCCAGCAGCGCCGAACCGGGACTAGGGGGTGAAAAACTGTTTTTT.

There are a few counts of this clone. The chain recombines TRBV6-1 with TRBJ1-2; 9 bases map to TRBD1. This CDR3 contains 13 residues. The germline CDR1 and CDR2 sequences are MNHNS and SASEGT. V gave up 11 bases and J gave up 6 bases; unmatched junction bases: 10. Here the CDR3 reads CAEGTGYLDGYTF. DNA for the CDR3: TGTGCCGAAGGGACAGGGTATCTAGATGGCTACACCTTC.

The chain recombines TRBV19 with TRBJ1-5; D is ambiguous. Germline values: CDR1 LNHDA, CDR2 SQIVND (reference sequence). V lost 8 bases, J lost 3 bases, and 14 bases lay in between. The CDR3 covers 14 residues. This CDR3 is CASALAGNNQPQHF. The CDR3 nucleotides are TGTGCCAGTGCCCTCGCCGGGAACAATCAGCCCCAGCATTTT.

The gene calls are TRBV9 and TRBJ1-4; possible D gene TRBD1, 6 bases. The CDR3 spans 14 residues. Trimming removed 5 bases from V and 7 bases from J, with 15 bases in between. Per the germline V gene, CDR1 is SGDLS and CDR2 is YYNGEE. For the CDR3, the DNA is TGTGCCAGCAGTGCTATGGGGGCGGTTGAAAAACTGTTTTTT. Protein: CASSAMGAVEKLFF.

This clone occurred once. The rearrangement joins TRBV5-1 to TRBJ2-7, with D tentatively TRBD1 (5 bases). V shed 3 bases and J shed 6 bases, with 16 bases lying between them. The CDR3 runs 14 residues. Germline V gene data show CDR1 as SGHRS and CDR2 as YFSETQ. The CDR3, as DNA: TGCGCCAGCAGCTGGGAACAGACAGAATGCGAGCAGTACTTC. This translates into CASSWEQTECEQYF. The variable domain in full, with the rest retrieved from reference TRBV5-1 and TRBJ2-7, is KAGVTQTPRYLIKTRGQQVTLSCSPISGHRSVSWYQQTPGQGLQFLFEYFSETQRNKGNFPGRFSGRQFSNSRSEMNVSTLELGDSALYLCASSWEQTECEQYFGPGTRLTVT.

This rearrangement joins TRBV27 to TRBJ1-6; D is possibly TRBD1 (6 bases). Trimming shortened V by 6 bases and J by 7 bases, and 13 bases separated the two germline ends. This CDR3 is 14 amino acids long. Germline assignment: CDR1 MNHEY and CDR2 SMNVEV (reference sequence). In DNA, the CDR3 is TGTGCCAGCAGATTAGGGGGGTTGAATTCACCCCTCCACTTT. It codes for CASRLGGLNSPLHF.

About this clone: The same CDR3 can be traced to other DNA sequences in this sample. The CDR3 DNA follows: TGTGCCAGCAGCGACACAGGTGATTTGAACACTGAAGCTTTCTTT. Amino acid sequence: CASSDTGDLNTEAFF. The rearrangement uses TRBV5-6 and TRBJ1-1; tentatively, D is TRBD1 (5 bases). The CDR3 loop spans 15 amino acids. Germline loops: CDR1 SGHDT, CDR2 YYEEEE. The ends were cut back, 4 bases at V and 0 bases at J, with 13 bases in the middle.

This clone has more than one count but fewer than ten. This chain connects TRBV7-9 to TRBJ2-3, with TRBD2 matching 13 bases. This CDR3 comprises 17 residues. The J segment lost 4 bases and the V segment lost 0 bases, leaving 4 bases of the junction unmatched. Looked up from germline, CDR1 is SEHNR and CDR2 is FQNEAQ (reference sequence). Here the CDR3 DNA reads TGTGCCAGCAGCTTAGCCGGACTAGCGGGAGTGTCAGATACGCAGTATTTT. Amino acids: CASSLAGLAGVSDTQYF.

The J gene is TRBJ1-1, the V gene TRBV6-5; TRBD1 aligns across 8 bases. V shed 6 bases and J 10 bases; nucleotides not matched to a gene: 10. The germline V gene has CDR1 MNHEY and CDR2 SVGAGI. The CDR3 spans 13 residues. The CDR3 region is CASSLDRGCPAFF. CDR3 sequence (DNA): TGTGCCAGCAGCCTAGACAGGGGTTGCCCAGCTTTCTTT.

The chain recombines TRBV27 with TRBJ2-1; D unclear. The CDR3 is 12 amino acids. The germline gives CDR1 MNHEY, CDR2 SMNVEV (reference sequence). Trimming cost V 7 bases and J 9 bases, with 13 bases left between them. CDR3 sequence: CASTSFSGEQFF. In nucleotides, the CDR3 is TGTGCCAGCACCTCGTTTAGTGGTGAGCAGTTCTTC.

CDR3 bases: TGTGCCAGTAGTATAACAGTAGACAATGAAAAACTGTTTTTT. This sequence encodes CASSITVDNEKLFF. The chain combines TRBV19 with TRBJ1-4; D not resolved. The CDR3 is made up of 14 amino acids. Germline V gives CDR1 LNHDA, CDR2 SQIVND (reference sequence). V gave up 2 bases and J gave up 5 bases, with 9 bases separating them.

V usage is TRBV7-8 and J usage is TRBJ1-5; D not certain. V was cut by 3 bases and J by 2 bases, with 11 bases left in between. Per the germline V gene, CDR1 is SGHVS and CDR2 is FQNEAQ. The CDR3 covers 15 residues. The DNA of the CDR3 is TGTGCCAGCAGCTTCTTTGGCAGTCGCAATCAGCCCCAGCATTTT. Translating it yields CASSFFGSRNQPQHF.